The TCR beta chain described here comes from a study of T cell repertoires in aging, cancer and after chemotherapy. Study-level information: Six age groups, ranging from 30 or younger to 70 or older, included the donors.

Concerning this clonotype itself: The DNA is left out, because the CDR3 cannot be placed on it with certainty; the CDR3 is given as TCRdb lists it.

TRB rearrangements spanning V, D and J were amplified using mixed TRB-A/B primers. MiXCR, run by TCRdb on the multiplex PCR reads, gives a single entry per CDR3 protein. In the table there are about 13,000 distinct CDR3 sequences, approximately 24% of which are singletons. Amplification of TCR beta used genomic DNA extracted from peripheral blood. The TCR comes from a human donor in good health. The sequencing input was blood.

This chain's CDR3 is CISVSEAQSRGQGRDVTQYF. The chain recombines TRBV7-5 with TRBJ2-5; TRBD1 is the table's D call, not checked against the DNA. TRBV7-5 is assigned pseudogene status. The length of the CDR3 is 20 amino acids, counting both ends.